The rows below give T cell receptor beta chains drawn from one sample of a study of T-cell reconstitution after alpha-beta-depleted transplantation in children. MiXCR, applied by TCRdb to the PCR reads, yields one record per CDR3 protein. Counted here are 300,000 to 400,000 distinct CDR3 sequences, about a sixth occurring once; the ten biggest clones make up around 41%. Sequencing was performed on PBMCs, mostly from graft donor cells, taken 360 days after TCRalphabeta/CD19-depleted stem cell transplant. The source of these receptors is a male patient aged 2-15 years who had a stem cell transplant for acute lymphoblastic leukemia, so the T cells may come from the graft donor. CDR3s include the opening cysteine and the closing phenylalanine or tryptophan. The D gene is left open where the match is weak. Clone size is shown for a subset of rows, as once, few, many or a class of expanded clone.

>TRBD2|few|16|TRBV12-3/TRBV12-4|TRBJ2-2
TGTGCCAGCAGCCCGGGACTAGCGCTCTGGACCGGGGAGCTGTTTTTT
CASSPGLALWTGELFF
>NA|NA|14|TRBV5-1|TRBJ2-2
TGCGCCAGCAGGACGGACCGACGCACCGGGGAGCTGTTTTTT
CASRTDRRTGELFF
>TRBD1|many|16|TRBV28|TRBJ2-5
TGTGCCAGCAGTTCCCGGACAGGCCCCATCCAAGAGACCCAGTACTTC
CASSSRTGPIQETQYF
>NA|few|16|TRBV7-2|TRBJ1-3
TGTGCCAGCAGCTCTCTCCTAGCTGGCGCTGGAAACACCATATATTTT
CASSSLLAGAGNTIYF
>NA|few|13|TRBV11-2|TRBJ2-5
TGTGCCTCTCTTAAGGGCGGCCAAGAGACCCAGTACTTC
CASLKGGQETQYF
>TRBD2|NA|19|TRBV11-1|TRBJ2-7
TGTGCCAGCCAGCCCCGGTTCCTGGGACTAGCGGACATTACCTACGAGCAGTACTTC
CASQPRFLGLADITYEQYF
>TRBD1|NA|16|TRBV11-2|TRBJ1-1
TGTGCCAGCAGCTTAGGGCCTTGGACAGGACTTCCTGAAGCTTTCTTT
CASSLGPWTGLPEAFF
>TRBD2|NA|14|TRBV10-3|TRBJ2-1
TGTGCCATCAGCGACAGCGGGAGGGGTAATGAGCAGTTCTTC
CAISDSGRGNEQFF
>TRBD1|few|13|TRBV20-1|TRBJ1-2
TGCAGTGCCGAGACAGGGAAGGACTATGGCTACACCTTC
CSAETGKDYGYTF
>NA|many|16|TRBV7-3|TRBJ2-1
TGTGCCAGCAGCTTAATGAGAGATGCCTCCTACAATGAGCAGTTCTTC
CASSLMRDASYNEQFF
>TRBD1|NA|13|TRBV7-3|TRBJ2-4
TGTGCCAGCAGCTACCGACAGGGGCCGGTTCCGTACTTC
CASSYRQGPVPYF
>TRBD2|NA|14|TRBV12-3/TRBV12-4|TRBJ2-7
TGTGCCAGCAGCCGGACTAGCGGGAGTCGGGAGCAGTACTTC
CASSRTSGSREQYF
>NA|NA|14|TRBV6-2/TRBV6-3|TRBJ2-5
TGTGCCAGCAGCCGAAACGGCAGGGAAGAGACCCAGTACTTC
CASSRNGREETQYF
>NA|NA|18|TRBV5-5|TRBJ2-1
TGTGCCAGCAGCTTGACTCAACACGGGACACTCGAGCGAGAGGAGCAGTTCTTC
CASSLTQHGTLEREEQFF
>NA|NA|12|TRBV12-3/TRBV12-4|TRBJ1-4
TGTGCCAGCAGACCAGCGGGGGAAAAACTGTTTTTT
CASRPAGEKLFF
>TRBD1|NA|14|TRBV5-4|TRBJ1-2
TGTGCCAGCAGCCGGACAGGAGAGGGGTATGGCTACACCTTC
CASSRTGEGYGYTF
>NA|few|12|TRBV20-1|TRBJ2-1
TGCAGTGCTGAGCACAGGGCGCGTGAGCAGTTCTTC
CSAEHRAREQFF
>TRBD2|few|15|TRBV12-5|TRBJ2-3
TGTGCTAGTGATTATAGCGGGAGTAGCACAGATACGCAGTATTTT
CASDYSGSSTDTQYF
>NA|NA|13|TRBV29-1|TRBJ2-7
TGCAGCGCCCGAGGGCACTCTGACTACGAGCAGTACTTC
CSARGHSDYEQYF
>TRBD2|NA|17|TRBV2|TRBJ2-2
TGTGCCAGCAGTGAACTAGCGGGAGGAGTTGAAACCGGGGAGCTGTTTTTT
CASSELAGGVETGELFF
>NA|NA|14|TRBV18|TRBJ2-3
TGTGCCAGCTCACCTAGTACATACACAGATACGCAGTATTTT
CASSPSTYTDTQYF
>TRBD2|few|14|TRBV5-1|TRBJ2-7
TGCGCCAGCAGCTCGGGACTAGCGGGAGAATGGCAGTACTTC
CASSSGLAGEWQYF
>NA|NA|16|TRBV6-2/TRBV6-3|TRBJ1-2
TGTGCCAGCAGCGCCACGGGACACTCATACTACTATGGCTACACCTTC
CASSATGHSYYYGYTF
>NA|many|15|TRBV28|TRBJ2-2
TGTGCCAGCACGGGGGCAATCGGGAACACCGGGGAGCTGTTTTTT
CASTGAIGNTGELFF
>NA|NA|16|TRBV4-3|TRBJ2-3
TGCGCCAGCAGCTACGGGACTTGGGACCTTTATGATACGCAGTATTTT
CASSYGTWDLYDTQYF
>NA|many|14|TRBV12-3/TRBV12-4|TRBJ2-4
TGTGCCAGCAGTATCGATCTAGCCAAAAACATTCAGTACTTC
CASSIDLAKNIQYF
>TRBD2|few|15|TRBV9|TRBJ2-1
TGTGCCAGCAGCGTAGTAGCGGGAGACTACAATGAGCAGTTCTTC
CASSVVAGDYNEQFF
>NA|few|16|TRBV12-3/TRBV12-4|TRBJ1-5
TGTGCCAGCAGTTTACAGGGGTTGGTTAGCAATCAGCCCCAGCATTTT
CASSLQGLVSNQPQHF
>NA|NA|16|TRBV27|TRBJ2-7
TGTGCCAGCAGACTCGGCCGTAGCGCCAGCTCCTACGAGCAGTACTTC
CASRLGRSASSYEQYF
>NA|few|13|TRBV12-3/TRBV12-4|TRBJ1-6
TGTGCCAGCAGTTCAAGGTGGCAGTCACCCCTCCACTTT
CASSSRWQSPLHF
>NA|few|17|TRBV5-1|TRBJ1-3
TGCGCCAGCAGCTTGGGAAAGGCAGGCCCGTCTGGAAACACCATATATTTT
CASSLGKAGPSGNTIYF
>NA|NA|12|TRBV28|TRBJ1-2
TGTGCCAGCAGTTTCTTAGGTTATGGCTACACCTTC
CASSFLGYGYTF
>TRBD1|few|14|TRBV9|TRBJ2-7
TGTGCCAGCAGCGTAGGTGGGACAGCCTACGAGCAGTACTTC
CASSVGGTAYEQYF
>NA|NA|15|TRBV10-3|TRBJ2-3
TGTGCCATCAGTGAAGGCGGGACTAGCACAGATACGCAGTATTTT
CAISEGGTSTDTQYF
>NA|many|11|TRBV2|TRBJ2-3
TGTGCCAGCATGATGCCAGATACGCAGTATTTT
CASMMPDTQYF
>NA|NA|15|TRBV12-3/TRBV12-4|TRBJ2-1
TGTGCCAGCAGTCCACTAGGACATCCACGCAATGAGCAGTTCTTC
CASSPLGHPRNEQFF
>NA|NA|14|TRBV20-1|TRBJ2-5
TGCAGTGCTAGGCTGGGCGTAGTCCAAGAGACCCAGTACTTC
CSARLGVVQETQYF
>TRBD1|many|14|TRBV20-1|TRBJ2-5
TGCAGTGCTAGCTGGACAGGGCGTATAGAGACCCAGTACTTC
CSASWTGRIETQYF
>NA|many|16|TRBV20-1|TRBJ2-1
TGCAGTGCTAGAGACTTCTGGCGGGTCCAATACAATGAGCAGTTCTTC
CSARDFWRVQYNEQFF
>TRBD1|NA|12|TRBV29-1|TRBJ2-7
TGCAGCGTTGGGGGACAGCCTTACGAGCAGTACTTC
CSVGGQPYEQYF
>NA|NA|15|TRBV4-3|TRBJ2-7
TGCGCCAGCAGCCAAGGTCCCGGCCAGATATACGAGCAGTACTTC
CASSQGPGQIYEQYF
>NA|few|15|TRBV7-9|TRBJ2-1
TGTGCCAGCAGCTTCTTGTTGGGGGGTTACAATGAGCAGTTCTTC
CASSFLLGGYNEQFF
>NA|few|16|TRBV9|TRBJ2-1
TGTGCCAGCAGCGTGGGGGGACAGAGCTCCTACAATGAGCAGTTCTTC
CASSVGGQSSYNEQFF
>TRBD1|once|15|TRBV18|TRBJ1-4
TGTGCCAGCTCACCACCGTGGACAGGAAGAGGGAAACTGTTTTTT
CASSPPWTGRGKLFF
>NA|NA|14|TRBV25-1|TRBJ2-2
TGTGCCAGCAGTTGGACTACCAACACCGGGGAGCTGTTTTTT
CASSWTTNTGELFF
>NA|NA|13|TRBV5-1|TRBJ2-3
TGCGCCAGCAGTCGAACGTGGGTTGATACGCAGTATTTT
CASSRTWVDTQYF
>NA|NA|15|TRBV10-3|TRBJ2-5
TGTGCCACCGGCCGCCGGGGACGGGACCAAGAGACCCAGTACTTC
CATGRRGRDQETQYF
>TRBD1|few|14|TRBV5-1|TRBJ2-3
TGCGCCAGCAGCCCGGGACAGGGGGGGGATACGCAGTATTTT
CASSPGQGGDTQYF
>NA|many|15|TRBV10-3|TRBJ2-1
TGTGCCGGGTCCTTAGGGGGGCGCTCCTACAATGAGCAGTTCTTC
CAGSLGGRSYNEQFF
>NA|many|15|TRBV12-3/TRBV12-4|TRBJ2-3
TGTGCCAGCAGTTTTGGGGGGCGCCTCACAGATACGCAGTATTTT
CASSFGGRLTDTQYF
>NA|many|13|TRBV7-2|TRBJ1-1
TGTGCCAGCAGCGTCAGAGGGGGGACTGAAGCTTTCTTT
CASSVRGGTEAFF
>NA|NA|11|TRBV30|TRBJ1-2
TGTGCCTGGAGCAGGAACTATGGCTACACCTTC
CAWSRNYGYTF
>TRBD2|few|16|TRBV5-1|TRBJ2-3
TGCGCCAGCAGCTGGGTGACTAGCGGGAACACAGATACGCAGTATTTT
CASSWVTSGNTDTQYF
>NA|many|13|TRBV6-2/TRBV6-3|TRBJ1-1
TGTGCCAGCAGTTCCGGGTCCAACACTGAAGCTTTCTTT
CASSSGSNTEAFF